The clone carrying this T cell receptor beta chain came up a few times. From RNA transcripts, TCR beta CDR3 regions were amplified. The TCR CDR3 first-round RT-PCR relied on the HTBI primer set. TCRdb recomputed calls from the multiplex PCR reads with MiXCR, one row per CDR3 protein. The table includes about 710,000 distinct CDR3 sequences, about a sixth detected once. This sample stems from a study of T cells in Graves' hyperthyroidism and ophthalmopathy. Looking at the study overall: Prior to any treatment, at the point of initial diagnosis, peripheral blood was collected.

V lost 4 bases and J lost 9; bases outside the gene matches: 10. The CDR3 loop spans 16 amino acids. Per germline, CDR1 LGHDT and CDR2 YNNKEL (reference sequence). This sequence joins TRBV3-1 and TRBJ2-1; 12 bases align to TRBD2. The TCR was taken from a young man with Graves' hyperthyroidism. Sequenced: blood. In DNA, the CDR3 is TGTGCCAGCAGCCTTCTACTAGCGGGAGGTCGCGGTGAGCAGTTCTTC. Its translation is CASSLLLAGGRGEQFF.